This T cell receptor (beta chain) comes out of a study of T cell clonotyping in hematopoietic cell transplantation. Study-level background: Cytoreduction preceded collection of pretransplant recipient samples. Findings of the study overall: Few recipient clonotypes overlapped donors; over 97% were de novo at given depth. Cells were unsorted, so CD4 and CD8 contributions were not separated.

As regards this clone: Its antigen remains unidentified.

Profiling relied on immunoSEQ multiplex PCR, and the TCRdb table lists in-frame clones only, not all of them. The sample has under 20,000 clones, approximately 85% seen once. Stated time point: recipient sample about 28 days before transplant, after cytoreduction. The CDR3 has 18 residues. Sequenced here: peripheral blood mononuclear cells, sampled before stem cell transplant. The rearrangement links TRBV12-2 to TRBJ1-4; the table's D gene call, TRBD1, was not cross checked with the DNA. TRBV12-2 is flagged as a pseudogene. This TCR derives from a man in his fifties or sixties with acute myeloid leukemia. Some clones in this sample may be carry-over from other donors' samples. CDR3 loop: CASRFRQGSLATNEKLFF. CDR3 in DNA: TGTGCAAGTCGCTTTAGACAGGGTTCCCTTGCAACTAATGAAAAACTGTTTTTT.